Sequencing of this T cell receptor (beta chain) was carried out in a study of blood T cells in healthy people across ages. Trimming at V came to 0 bases and at J to 4 bases, leaving 6 bases not matched to a gene. This CDR3 region has 18 residues. Germline assignment: CDR1 MNHEY and CDR2 SVGAGI. Sample-barcoded 5' priming and a J-beta primer mix drove a second PCR of about 6 to 11 cycles. TCRdb reanalysed the 5' RACE reads using MiXCR and keeps one entry per CDR3 protein. The sample holds around 1,900,000 distinct CDR3 sequences, about two fifths seen once. The J gene is TRBJ2-1, the V gene TRBV6-5; TRBD2 aligns across 13 bases. The TCR sequence derives from a human donor in good health. Sequenced: blood. CDR3 sequence: CASSYSPTSGGPYNEQFF. In DNA, the CDR3 is TGTGCCAGCAGTTACTCACCGACTAGCGGGGGGCCGTACAATGAGCAGTTCTTC.